Listed below are T cell receptor beta chains from one sample, sequenced in a study of blood T cell repertoires in COVID-19. Assay used: immunoSEQ multiplex PCR; TCRdb lists only in-frame clones, some missing. The sample lists 140,000 to 150,000 clones, 75% to 85% seen once, with roughly 10% in the top ten. Sequenced sample: peripheral blood. The origin of the receptors is a man aged 55-75 years with active or convalescent COVID-19. The CDR3 runs from the conserved cysteine through the conserved F or W. A D gene is named only where the DNA matches it firmly. Clone size, where shown, is once, few, many, or a class for clones that have expanded.

>TRBV9|NA|TRBJ1-1|NA
CASSVTGQRGGTEAFF
TGTGCCAGCAGCGTCACAGGGCAACGAGGTGGCACTGAAGCTTTCTTT
>TRBV7-9|NA|TRBJ1-2|NA
CANEGAGQEGYTF
TGTGCCAACGAGGGCGCAGGTCAAGAAGGCTACACCTTC
>TRBV7-8|NA|TRBJ1-1|NA
CASSWDKTEAFF
TGTGCCAGCAGCTGGGACAAGACTGAAGCTTTCTTT
>TRBV5-1|TRBD2|TRBJ2-3|once
CASSLFGRGEDTQYF
TGCGCCAGCAGCTTGTTCGGGAGGGGTGAAGATACGCAGTATTTT
>TRBV29-1|NA|TRBJ2-3|NA
CSVDSGSTDTQYF
TGCAGCGTTGACAGCGGTAGCACAGATACGCAGTATTTT
>TRBV2|NA|TRBJ1-1|NA
CASSDLGANTEAFF
TGTGCCAGCAGTGATTTGGGGGCGAACACTGAAGCTTTCTTT
>TRBV7-9|NA|TRBJ1-5|few
CASSPGSQPQHF
TGTGCCAGCAGCCCAGGATCCCAGCCCCAGCATTTT
>TRBV5-1|NA|TRBJ2-3|NA
CASKIAERTDTQYF
TGCGCCAGCAAGATAGCGGAACGCACAGATACGCAGTATTTT
>TRBV6-5|NA|TRBJ2-2|NA
CASSPGYSSTGELFF
TGTGCCAGCAGTCCAGGCTACTCGAGCACCGGGGAGCTGTTTTTT
>TRBV7-8|NA|TRBJ2-1|once
CASSLPTGIGADGEQFF
TGTGCCAGCAGCTTACCAACAGGGATCGGGGCGGACGGTGAGCAGTTCTTC
>TRBV7-2|NA|TRBJ2-3|NA
CASSILTADTQYF
TGTGCCAGCAGCATTCTTACGGCAGATACGCAGTATTTT
>TRBV11-3|TRBD1|TRBJ2-7|NA
CASSHSGTGTYEQYF
TGTGCCAGCAGCCACAGCGGGACAGGGACCTACGAGCAGTACTTC
>TRBV19|NA|TRBJ1-3|NA
CASKRPRTASGNTIYF
TGTGCCAGTAAGAGACCTCGGACAGCCTCTGGAAACACCATATATTTT
>TRBV30|NA|TRBJ1-1|NA
CAWGWATEAFF
TGTGCCTGGGGGTGGGCCACTGAAGCTTTCTTT
>TRBV6-1|NA|TRBJ2-7|NA
CASSEGLGAGTVDEQYF
TGTGCCAGCAGTGAAGGGTTGGGGGCAGGAACAGTGGACGAGCAGTACTTC
>TRBV7-2|TRBD2|TRBJ2-3|NA
CASPFPDLAGADADTQYF
TGTGCCAGCCCCTTCCCCGATCTAGCGGGAGCGGACGCAGATACGCAGTATTTT
>TRBV30|TRBD2|TRBJ2-3|once
CAWSAGLAESTDTQYF
TGTGCCTGGAGTGCGGGACTAGCGGAGAGCACAGATACGCAGTATTTT
>TRBV4-1|TRBD2|TRBJ2-5|NA
CASSQGGGQETQYF
TGCGCCAGCAGCCAAGGCGGGGGACAAGAGACCCAGTACTTC
>TRBV27|TRBD1|TRBJ1-2|NA
CASSPRTGTNYGYTF
TGTGCCAGCAGTCCTAGGACAGGGACCAACTATGGCTACACCTTC
>TRBV6-1|NA|TRBJ1-6|NA
CASSEIITGNSPLHF
TGTGCCAGCAGTGAAATTATAACAGGGAATTCACCCCTCCACTTT
>TRBV12-5|NA|TRBJ2-2|once
CASGLTRSTGELFF
TGTGCTAGTGGTTTGACCAGATCGACCGGGGAGCTGTTTTTT
>TRBV10-1|NA|TRBJ2-2|NA
CASSQTRTGELFF
TGCGCCAGCAGTCAGACACGAACCGGGGAGCTGTTTTTT
>TRBV30|NA|TRBJ2-1|NA
CAWSVMAPDEQFF
TGTGCCTGGAGTGTTATGGCCCCCGATGAGCAGTTCTTC
>TRBV28|TRBD1|TRBJ2-1|NA
CASSLWSGGSFDEQFF
TGTGCCAGCAGTTTATGGTCAGGGGGAAGTTTCGATGAGCAGTTCTTC
>TRBV11-3|NA|TRBJ2-5|NA
CASSPGGSVAETQYF
TGTGCCAGCAGCCCAGGGGGGTCGGTCGCAGAGACCCAGTACTTC
>TRBV6-6|TRBD1|TRBJ2-7|NA
CASSYLTGGTPHEQYF
TGTGCCAGCAGTTACCTCACAGGGGGGACTCCCCACGAGCAGTACTTC
>TRBV19|NA|TRBJ2-1|NA
CASSMGGSRSSEQFF
TGTGCCAGTAGTATGGGTGGTTCGAGGTCAAGTGAGCAGTTCTTC
>TRBV18|NA|TRBJ1-5|NA
CASSQGNGYQPQHF
TGTGCCAGCTCACAGGGGAACGGGTATCAGCCCCAGCATTTT
>TRBV4-3|TRBD1|TRBJ1-4|NA
CASSPGQGNEKLFF
TGCGCCAGCAGCCCGGGACAGGGGAATGAAAAACTGTTTTTT
>TRBV27|TRBD1|TRBJ1-1|NA
CASSPFWSSPGQGNTEAFF
TGTGCCAGCAGTCCTTTTTGGAGCTCCCCGGGACAGGGAAACACTGAAGCTTTCTTT
>TRBV4-3|NA|TRBJ2-6|NA
CASSQDEQAVSGANVLTF
TGCGCCAGCAGCCAAGATGAGCAAGCGGTCTCTGGGGCCAACGTCCTGACTTTC
>TRBV18|TRBD1|TRBJ2-2|NA
CASSPDRVNTGELFF
TGTGCCAGCTCACCGGACAGGGTGAACACCGGGGAGCTGTTTTTT
>TRBV19|NA|TRBJ1-1|NA
CASSISQGTEAFF
TGTGCCAGTAGTATTTCGCAGGGTACTGAAGCTTTCTTT
>TRBV24-1|NA|TRBJ2-4|NA
CATSRAGAPNIQYF
TGTGCCACCAGCCGGGCTGGGGCCCCGAACATTCAGTACTTC
>TRBV4-1|TRBD1|TRBJ2-7|few
CASKNPTGDSYEQYF
TGCGCCAGCAAGAACCCGACAGGGGACTCCTACGAGCAGTACTTC
>TRBV19|NA|TRBJ2-7|NA
CASSPQGNEARYF
TGTGCCAGTAGTCCTCAGGGAAACGAAGCGAGGTACTTC
>TRBV5-1|TRBD2|TRBJ2-5|NA
CASSRGGDQETQYF
TGCGCCAGCAGCAGGGGAGGGGACCAAGAGACCCAGTACTTC
>TRBV5-1|TRBD1|TRBJ2-3|NA
CASSAYGTGFPDTQYF
TGCGCCAGCAGCGCCTACGGGACAGGGTTTCCAGATACGCAGTATTTT
>TRBV4-1|NA|TRBJ1-5|NA
CASSQMGSGPQHF
TGCGCCAGCAGCCAAATGGGCTCCGGGCCCCAGCATTTT
>TRBV6-2/TRBV6-3|NA|TRBJ2-5|NA
CASSSVGASQETQYF
TGTGCCAGCAGTTCCGTTGGAGCTAGCCAAGAGACCCAGTACTTC
>TRBV7-2|NA|TRBJ1-1|NA
CASSLVGGVIAFF
TGTGCCAGCAGCTTAGTGGGGGGGGTTATAGCTTTCTTT
>TRBV18|NA|TRBJ1-3|NA
CASSRTEPIHGNTIYF
TGTGCCAGCTCACGGACAGAACCGATCCATGGAAACACCATATATTTT
>TRBV20-1|NA|TRBJ2-5|NA
CSAGAGWTQYF
TGCAGTGCTGGGGCAGGGTGGACCCAGTACTTC
>TRBV11-3|TRBD2|TRBJ2-2|NA
CASNPTSGGSGELFF
TGTGCCAGTAACCCGACTAGCGGAGGATCCGGGGAGCTGTTTTTT
>TRBV7-9|NA|TRBJ1-2|NA
CASSSDSSGYTF
TGTGCCAGCAGCTCCGACAGCTCTGGCTACACCTTC
>TRBV9|NA|TRBJ2-1|NA
CASSPRVEPTYNEQFF
TGTGCCAGCAGCCCCAGGGTGGAGCCCACCTACAATGAGCAGTTCTTC
>TRBV27|NA|TRBJ2-4|NA
CASSADRKNIQYF
TGTGCCAGCAGTGCGGACAGAAAAAACATTCAGTACTTC
>TRBV7-9|TRBD1|TRBJ1-2|few
CASDRGLGYGYTF
TGTGCCAGTGACAGGGGGCTAGGGTATGGCTACACCTTC
>TRBV5-1|TRBD1|TRBJ1-1|NA
CASSLNVQGASTEAFF
TGCGCCAGCAGCTTAAATGTACAGGGGGCTAGCACTGAAGCTTTCTTT